Sequencing of this T cell receptor (beta chain) was carried out in a study of long-term antiretroviral therapy in people with HIV. Investigators performed immunoSEQ version v3.0 at survey level. Repertoires were generated with immunoSEQ multiplex PCR, while TCRdb's copy carries only in-frame clones and drops some. The profile shows tens of thousands of clones, about 94% of them singletons. The CDR3 has 18 amino acids. Looked up from germline, CDR1 is SGHTA and CDR2 is FQGNSA. V lost 5 bases and J lost 2, with 23 bases in between. At least one PBMC sample before ART and at least two after were required. Every participant with HIV received treatment in the United States.

The specimen was unsorted PBMCs, collected less than 6.8 years after starting antiretroviral therapy. The genes are TRBV7-2 and TRBJ2-3, with D tentatively TRBD1 or TRBD2 (6 bases each). The sequence was collected from a woman in her forties with HIV. CDR3 amino acids: CASSLKGGRTPYTDTQYF. The CDR3, as DNA: TGTGCCAGCAGCCTTAAGGGGGGCAGGACTCCATACACAGATACGCAGTATTTT. The full variable domain, completed using reference TRBV7-2 and TRBJ2-3, is GAGVSQSPSNKVTEKGKDVELRCDPISGHTALYWYRQSLGQGLEFLIYFQGNSAPDKSGLPSDRFSAERTGGSVSTLTIQRTQQEDSAVYLCASSLKGGRTPYTDTQYFGPGTRLTVL.